The 14 T cell receptor beta chains listed next were all sequenced from one sample in a study of CD8+CD57+ T cells in acquired aplastic anemia. CDR3 and TCR beta VDJ profiling relied on genomic DNA as the template. TCRdb re-derived calls from the reads in MiXCR, one entry per CDR3 protein. The profile shows some 290,000 distinct CDR3 sequences, 45% to 65% of them singletons. The material sequenced was sorted CD4+, CD8+, or CD8+CD57+ T cells (not recorded which) from PBMCs. These receptors all come from a human donor with severe aplastic anemia or a healthy control (not recorded which).

Worth noting for this clonotype: With a much larger clone just one base away, this may be a read error. The chain combines TRBV27 with TRBJ2-7; D is possibly TRBD2 (7 bases). CDR1 and CDR2 (germline): MNHEY, SMNVEV (reference sequence). With 5 bases removed from V and 6 bases from J, the gap between germline ends came to 17 bases. The CDR3 has 14 residues. CDR3 DNA sequence: TGTGCCAGCAGTCTCGGGACACGCGGGGGCGAGCAGTACTTC. It yields the protein CASSLGTRGGEQYF.

The CDR3 DNA reads TGTGCCAGTCAAACAACCTACGAGCAGTACTTC. This gives the protein CASQTTYEQYF. The rearrangement links TRBV25-1 to TRBJ2-7; the D is unclear. CDR1 is MGHDK, CDR2 SYGVNS, per germline. The CDR3 loop spans 11 amino acids. Trimming took 9 bases from V and 2 from J, leaving 8 bases between them.

This rearrangement joins TRBV7-6 to TRBJ2-2; TRBD2 matches at 9 bases. Unmatched junction bases numbered 13, after V lost 1 base and J lost 1 base. The CDR3 runs to 20 residues. CDR1 is SGHVS, CDR2 FNYEAQ, per germline. The chain's CDR3 is CASSLVGAGWRGGNTGELFF. In nucleotides, the CDR3 is TGTGCCAGCAGCTTAGTTGGAGCAGGTTGGCGGGGGGGGAACACCGGGGAGCTGTTTTTT.

The rearrangement links TRBV10-3 to TRBJ1-1; 7 bases are shared with TRBD1. Germline assignment: CDR1 ENHRY and CDR2 SYGVKD. The CDR3 loop spans 14 amino acids. The junction had 9 bases not matched to a gene; V was cut back by 5 bases and J by 6 bases. The CDR3 loop is CAISSRQGKAEAFF. In DNA form, the CDR3 reads TGTGCCATCAGTAGCAGACAGGGTAAGGCTGAAGCTTTCTTT.

This clonotype was counted ten times or more. The chain joins TRBV20-1 to TRBJ1-4; the D is unclear. Germline V gene lookup returns CDR1 DFQATT and CDR2 SNEGSKA (reference sequence). The CDR3 is made up of 13 amino acids. Trimming took 2 bases from V and 0 from J, leaving 4 bases between them. Written as DNA, the CDR3 is TGCAGTGCTAGATCCACAACTAATGAAAAACTGTTTTTT. Translating it yields CSARSTTNEKLFF.

This CDR3 is CASSAGDGYTF. CDR3 coding DNA: TGTGCCAGCAGCGCGGGGGATGGCTACACCTTC. This chain uses TRBV9 with TRBJ1-2; D is perhaps TRBD1 (5 bases). V was cut by 3 bases and J by 6 bases, with 6 bases left in between. CDR1 and CDR2 (germline): SGDLS, YYNGEE. The CDR3 length is 11 residues.

The J gene is TRBJ2-3, the V gene TRBV9; D is ambiguous. This CDR3 has 14 residues. Trimming left V 2 bases short and J 5 bases short, with 12 bases between. From germline, CDR1 is SGDLS and CDR2 YYNGEE. The CDR3 DNA reads TGTGCCAGCAGCGTGATCGATCGTGAAGATACGCAGTATTTT. Translating gives CASSVIDREDTQYF.

This clonotype was recorded many times. The J gene is TRBJ1-1, the V gene TRBV20-1; tentative D call: TRBD1 (5 bases). Germline V gene lookup returns CDR1 DFQATT and CDR2 SNEGSKA (reference sequence). The CDR3 extends over 16 amino acids. Trimming cost V 6 bases and J 5 bases, with 25 bases left between them. The CDR3 coding sequence is TGCAGTGCCAGAACCCAGGGAAGCCCTCCACCGACTGAAGCTTTCTTT. This sequence encodes CSARTQGSPPPTEAFF.

This clonotype was observed a handful of times. The J gene is TRBJ1-6, the V gene TRBV15; D is perhaps TRBD1 (5 bases). The CDR3 has 18 amino acids. Trimming left V 0 bases short and J 0 bases short, with 12 bases between. CDR1 and CDR2 from the germline V gene are LNHNV and YYDKDF (reference sequence). The CDR3 DNA is TGTGCCACCAGCAGAGATGGGAGGACAAGCTCCTATAATTCACCCCTCCACTTT. Translated, it gives CATSRDGRTSSYNSPLHF.

The gene calls are TRBV20-1 and TRBJ1-5, with 7 bases matching TRBD1. The V gene end was trimmed by 4 bases and the J gene end by 2 bases; junction bases not matched to a gene: 20. In germline, CDR1 is DFQATT, CDR2 SNEGSKA (reference sequence). The CDR3 runs 19 residues. DNA of the CDR3: TGCAGTGCTACATCATCAGTGGGACAGCCCGGCGTGGGCAATCAGCCCCAGCATTTT. The encoded protein is CSATSSVGQPGVGNQPQHF.

This chain links TRBV20-1 with TRBJ2-3; 7 positions match TRBD1. J was trimmed by 3 bases and V by 0 bases; bases with no gene match: 9. Germline CDR1 reads DFQATT; CDR2 reads SNEGSKA (reference sequence). The CDR3 has 16 residues. The CDR3 region has the DNA TGCAGTGCTAGAGAGGGACAGTTAGGTGGTACAGATACGCAGTATTTT. This encodes CSAREGQLGGTDTQYF.

The chain employs TRBV10-3 and TRBJ2-7, with 14 bases that match TRBD2. From germline, CDR1 is ENHRY and CDR2 SYGVKD. V lost 4 bases, J lost 7 bases, and 6 bases stayed unmatched. There are 15 residues in the CDR3. The CDR3 here is CAISGGTSGGLEQYF. The CDR3 bases are TGTGCCATCAGTGGAGGGACTAGCGGGGGCCTAGAGCAGTACTTC.

The CDR3 DNA is TGTGCCAGCAGCTTAGGAATGGGACAGGGGGCCTACGAGCAGTACTTC. Its translation is CASSLGMGQGAYEQYF. This chain connects TRBV11-2 to TRBJ2-7; 11 bases are a match to TRBD1. In germline, CDR1 is SGHAT, CDR2 FQNNGV. The trim removed 1 base at V and 2 bases at J, leaving 4 bases unmatched. CDR3 length equals 16 residues.

Regarding this clonotype: This may come from a read error, since a much larger clone is one base off. This chain joins TRBV6-5 and TRBJ1-1; D remains unclear. Per the germline V gene, CDR1 is MNHEY and CDR2 is SVGAGI. CDR3 length equals 13 residues. Between the trimmed V and J ends, which lost 6 bases and 1 base, there was a span of 9 bases. CDR3 residues: CASRRVGNTEAFF. Written as DNA, the CDR3 is TGTGCCAGCAGGAGGGTCGGGAACACTGAAGCTTTCTTT.